These 18 T cell receptor beta chains were all obtained from the same sample, sequenced in a study of cytomegalovirus exposure and HLA in healthy donors. This table comes from immunoSEQ multiplex PCR, and its TCRdb copy is limited to in-frame clones, with some not included. In the table there are fewer than 400,000 clones, 88% of which are singletons. The sequenced sample was PBMCs. Source of these receptors: a man aged 25 to 40 in good health and CMV-seronegative.

The genes are TRBV27 and TRBJ1-4; 8 bases fit TRBD1. This CDR3 region has 22 residues. The V gene end was trimmed by 3 bases and the J gene end by 5 bases; junction bases not matched to a gene: 26. Per germline, CDR1 MNHEY and CDR2 SMNVEV (reference sequence). CDR3 sequence: CASSLEDRARTGRMGPNEKLFF. CDR3 DNA sequence: TGTGCCAGCAGTTTGGAGGACAGGGCCCGAACAGGGCGCATGGGCCCCAATGAAAAACTGTTTTTT. Complete variable domain (other parts from reference TRBV27 and TRBJ1-4): EAQVTQNPRYLITVTGKKLTVTCSQNMNHEYMSWYRQDPGLGLRQIYYSMNVEVTDKGDVPEGYKVSRKEKRNFPLILESPSPNQTSLYFCASSLEDRARTGRMGPNEKLFFGSGTQLSVL.

The chain couples TRBV7-6 to TRBJ2-7; D unclear. Germline-derived CDR1 and CDR2 are SGHVS and FNYEAQ. Trimming stripped 1 base from V and 4 bases from J, with 11 bases between. The CDR3 consists of 14 residues. CDR3 sequence: CASSLGGEGYEQYF. The DNA of the CDR3 is TGTGCCAGCAGCTTAGGTGGAGAAGGATACGAGCAGTACTTC. The full variable domain, in which reference TRBV7-6 and TRBJ2-7 provide the parts outside the CDR3, is GAGVSQSPRYKVTKRGQDVALRCDPISGHVSLYWYRQALGQGPEFLTYFNYEAQQDKSGLPNDRFSAERPEGSISTLTIQRTEQRDSAMYRCASSLGGEGYEQYFGPGTRLTVT.

This rearrangement joins TRBV19 to TRBJ1-5; 7 bases map to TRBD1. This CDR3 has 17 amino acids. The germline CDR1 and CDR2 sequences are LNHDA and SQIVND (reference sequence). V was clipped by 3 bases and J by 0 bases; unmatched bases: 8. CDR3 bases: TGTGCCAGTAGTATTCGGGGGACAGCCTATAGCAATCAGCCCCAGCATTTT. Translating it yields CASSIRGTAYSNQPQHF.

The chain recombines TRBV6-6 with TRBJ2-7, with no clear D. Germline CDR1 reads MNHNY; CDR2 reads SVGAGI (reference sequence). The CDR3 is made up of 13 amino acids. V dropped 0 bases and J dropped 3 bases, with 6 bases sitting between them. For the CDR3, the DNA is TGTGCCAGCAGTTACTCTGAACACTACGAGCAGTACTTC. Its translation is CASSYSEHYEQYF.

The chain joins TRBV9 to TRBJ1-1; 7 nucleotides line up with TRBD1. V shed 2 bases, J shed 5 bases, and the junction held 9 bases outside the gene matches. Germline CDR1 is SGDLS and CDR2 is YYNGEE. The CDR3 extends over 15 amino acids. The CDR3 loop is CASSVKPTGSTEAFF. The CDR3 DNA sequence: TGTGCCAGCAGCGTCAAACCGACAGGGAGTACTGAAGCTTTCTTT.

The V call is TRBV5-1, the J call TRBJ1-1; possible D gene TRBD1, 5 bases. The V end lost 4 bases, the J end lost 0 bases, and 16 bases lay between the germline ends. The germline V gene has CDR1 SGHRS and CDR2 YFSETQ. CDR3 length equals 16 residues. In DNA, the CDR3 is TGCGCCAGCAGCCAGATGGAGGGCAGGGTGAACACTGAAGCTTTCTTT. It translates to CASSQMEGRVNTEAFF.

V is TRBV29-1 and J is TRBJ2-1, with 11 bases lining up with TRBD2. Germline CDR1 reads SQVTM; CDR2 reads ANQGSEA. V lost 4 bases and J lost 9; bases outside the gene matches: 8. CDR3 size: 14 residues. The CDR3 reads CSVVASGGWGEQFF. As DNA, the CDR3 is TGCAGCGTTGTGGCTAGCGGGGGGTGGGGTGAGCAGTTCTTC.

About this clone: Other DNA sequences in the sample encode the same CDR3. The gene calls are TRBV29-1 and TRBJ1-2; 7 bases are shared with TRBD1. The CDR3 has 13 residues. J gave up 2 bases and V 1 base, and 1 base lay outside the gene matches. Germline V CDR1 and CDR2: SQVTM, ANQGSEA. For the CDR3, the DNA is TGCAGCGTTGAAGGACAGGGAAACTATGGCTACACCTTC. Translating it yields CSVEGQGNYGYTF.

The CDR3 reads CASSESRVETQYF. The CDR3 bases are TGCGCCAGCAGTGAGAGCAGGGTCGAGACCCAGTACTTC. This sequence joins TRBV10-1 and TRBJ2-5, with D possibly matching TRBD1 (5 bases). CDR3 size: 13 residues. With 2 bases removed from V and 5 bases from J, the gap between germline ends came to 9 bases. From germline, CDR1 is WNHNN and CDR2 SYGVQD (reference sequence).

The gene calls are TRBV7-9 and TRBJ2-5; 10 bases align to TRBD1. There are 16 residues in the CDR3. The V gene end was trimmed by 0 bases and the J gene end by 5 bases; junction bases not matched to a gene: 6. Germline V gene data show CDR1 as SEHNR and CDR2 as FQNEAQ (reference sequence). The CDR3 DNA is TGTGCCAGCAGCTTAGCTCCGGGGACAGGGGACGAGACCCAGTACTTC. This gives the protein CASSLAPGTGDETQYF.

With respect to this clone: Just one base apart from a much larger clone, this may be a read error. Other DNA sequences from this sample encode an identical CDR3 as well. The rearrangement joins TRBV6-1 to TRBJ2-7, with D tentatively TRBD1 (5 bases). The CDR3 extends over 11 amino acids. V gave up 4 bases and J gave up 4 bases, with 5 bases separating them. CDR1 and CDR2 (germline): MNHNS, SASEGT. The CDR3 nucleotides are TGTGCCAGCAGTGCAGGGTACGAGCAGTACTTC. This sequence encodes CASSAGYEQYF.

In its sample, this clone was seen once. Other nucleotide sequences in the sample specify the same CDR3. The chain uses TRBV29-1 and TRBJ2-3; the match to TRBD2 covers 8 bases. Germline CDR1 reads SQVTM; CDR2 reads ANQGSEA. The CDR3 is 14 amino acids. The CDR3 protein is CSVCGGGKTDTQYF. CDR3 in DNA: TGCAGTGTTTGTGGCGGGGGGAAGACAGATACGCAGTATTTT.

This clone was seen a handful of times. V usage is TRBV7-7 and J usage is TRBJ2-2, with TRBD1 as a possible D gene (6 bases). Germline assignment: CDR1 SSHAT and CDR2 FNYEAQ (reference sequence). The CDR3 spans 16 residues. V was trimmed by 5 bases and J by 1 base, leaving 14 bases between them. The DNA of the CDR3 is TGTGCCAGCAGCCCACTGACAGGCTTGAACACCGGGGAGCTGTTTTTT. Protein sequence: CASSPLTGLNTGELFF.

The chain links TRBV19 to TRBJ2-2, with TRBD2 matching 9 bases. Germline CDR1 reads LNHDA; CDR2 reads SQIVND (reference sequence). This CDR3 has 18 amino acids. V gave up 5 bases and J gave up 6 bases; unmatched junction bases: 16. The CDR3 region has the DNA TGTGCCAGTAGTCCCCTCGGCTACGCGGGGGGGCCTCCCGGGGAGCTGTTTTTT. It is translated as CASSPLGYAGGPPGELFF.

The rearrangement uses TRBV7-6 and TRBJ1-1; D unresolved. Germline CDR1 reads SGHVS; CDR2 reads FNYEAQ. CDR3 length: 13 amino acids. V was clipped by 3 bases and J by 1 base, with 6 bases between them. The CDR3 DNA follows: TGTGCCAGCAGCTTTTCAGAGAACACTGAAGCTTTCTTT. Protein product: CASSFSENTEAFF.

This rearrangement joins TRBV2 to TRBJ1-4; D possibly corresponds to TRBD1 (5 bases). This CDR3 has 14 residues. The germline V and J ends were trimmed by 6 bases and 4 bases, with 12 bases remaining between them. The germline V gene encodes CDR1 SNHLY and CDR2 FYNNEI. The CDR3: CASRAAGGNEKLFF. The CDR3 nucleotides read TGTGCCAGCAGAGCGGCGGGGGGTAATGAAAAACTGTTTTTT.

This chain joins TRBV4-1 and TRBJ2-1; D is ambiguous. The CDR3 sequence is 15 residues long. In germline, CDR1 is MGHRA, CDR2 YSYEKL. V lost 0 bases to trimming and J lost 7 bases, with 13 bases between them. The CDR3 here is CASSQDLYDMNEQFF. The CDR3 DNA follows: TGCGCCAGCAGCCAAGATCTCTACGACATGAATGAGCAGTTCTTC.

The rearrangement links TRBV9 to TRBJ2-5, with a possible D match to TRBD1 (6 bases). The V gene lost 0 bases and the J gene lost 3 bases, with 12 bases spanning the gap. Germline V gene sequence: CDR1 SGDLS, CDR2 YYNGEE. The CDR3 consists of 15 residues. The CDR3 bases are TGTGCCAGCAGCGTAGAAGGCAGGGGAAAAGAGACCCAGTACTTC. It encodes CASSVEGRGKETQYF.